This T cell receptor beta chain was recovered during a study of T cell repertoires in cytomegalovirus infection. Study results and caveats: Across the ex vivo response, the dominant clonotypes were HLA-C-restricted CMV-specific TCR beta clonotypes.

The CDR3 is 14 residues long. Trimming cost V 7 bases and J 4 bases; bases outside gene matches: 9. Germline-derived CDR1 and CDR2 are MDHEN and SYDVKM. TCRdb reprocessed the reads via MiXCR and lists one record per CDR3 protein. Of about 110,000 distinct CDR3 sequences listed, about 9.5% are singletons. Remarks on this clonotype: Its antigen is not known.

The specimen was PBMCs, sequenced either directly or after in vitro stimulation (not recorded which). The sequence was collected from a human donor in good health (CMV status not recorded). Some clones in this sample may be carry-over from other donors' samples. J is TRBJ2-5 and V is TRBV28; TRBD1 aligns across 7 bases. The CDR3 spells CASKATGWGETQYF. The DNA of the CDR3 is TGTGCCAGCAAGGCGACAGGGTGGGGAGAGACCCAGTACTTC.